This T cell receptor beta chain was retrieved from a study of cytomegalovirus exposure and HLA in healthy donors. Amplification used 60 Vbeta primers and 13 Jbeta primers. Using immunoSEQ multiplex PCR, the repertoire was profiled, and TCRdb retains in-frame clones only, with some absent. The profile shows 200,000 to 250,000 clones, roughly 80% of them singletons. What was sequenced was PBMCs. This receptor was obtained from a male donor in good health and CMV-seronegative.

The CDR3 coding sequence is TGTGCCAGCAATGACCGACTAGCGGGAGGACAAGAGACCCAGTACTTC. Amino acid sequence: CASNDRLAGGQETQYF. The chain combines TRBV19 with TRBJ2-5; 13 bases match TRBD2. Germline loops: CDR1 LNHDA, CDR2 SQIVND (reference sequence). With 9 bases clipped from V and 2 bases from J, the junction kept 9 bases outside the gene matches. The CDR3 contains 16 residues. Variable domain in full (rest from reference TRBV19 and TRBJ2-5): DGGITQSPKYLFRKEGQNVTLSCEQNLNHDAMYWYRQDPGQGLRLIYYSQIVNDFQKGDIAEGYSVSREKKESFPLTVTSAQKNPTAFYLCASNDRLAGGQETQYFGPGTRLLVL.